This entry lists 23 T cell receptor beta chains sequenced from one sample in a study of blood T cells in healthy people across ages. With a J-beta primer mix and a sample-barcoded 5' primer, a second PCR ran about 7 to 11 cycles. Using its own MiXCR run on the 5' RACE reads, TCRdb lists one record per CDR3 protein. The sample has more than 750,000 distinct CDR3 sequences, almost 30% seen once. These data also featured in a second study, about T cells of mothers and their children.

Input material: blood. Receptors originate from a woman aged 40 to 55 in good health.

Many counts were recorded for this clonotype. The chain recombines TRBV6-1 with TRBJ2-1; D not resolved. V was cut by 6 bases and J by 12 bases, with 3 bases left in between. CDR1 is MNHNS and CDR2 is SASEGT in the germline V gene. The CDR3 loop spans 8 amino acids. Written as DNA, the CDR3 is TGTGCCAGCAGCGGGCAGTTCTTC. It specifies CASSGQFF.

The chain recombines TRBV28 with TRBJ2-1; 8 bases align to TRBD1. The CDR3 sequence is 14 residues long. The J segment lost 6 bases and the V segment lost 6 bases, leaving 7 bases of the junction unmatched. The V gene's germline CDR1 is MDHEN and CDR2 SYDVKM. The CDR3 nucleotides are TGTGCCAGCAGACCGAGACAGGGGCCCAATGAGCAGTTCTTC. Amino acids: CASRPRQGPNEQFF.

This clonotype was seen a few times. This chain joins TRBV3-1 and TRBJ2-2, with a tentative D call TRBD1 (6 bases). There are 15 residues in the CDR3. Per germline, CDR1 LGHDT and CDR2 YNNKEL (reference sequence). Between the trimmed V and J ends, which lost 4 bases and 0 bases, there was a span of 9 bases. CDR3 loop: CASSPGTTNTGELFF. The CDR3 nucleotides read TGTGCCAGCAGCCCCGGGACAACGAACACCGGGGAGCTGTTTTTT.

This clonotype has ten or more counts. The chain is built from TRBV12-3 or TRBV12-4 and TRBJ1-4, with 10 bases identical to TRBD1. The V segment lost 6 bases and the J segment 5 bases; nucleotides outside the gene matches: 3. This CDR3 is 14 amino acids long. CDR3 nucleotides: TGTGCCAGCAGCCGGACAGGGGGGAATGAAAAACTGTTTTTT. Translation gives CASSRTGGNEKLFF.

The chain joins TRBV5-1 to TRBJ1-5; 10 nucleotides agree with TRBD1. V gave up 0 bases and J gave up 6 bases; unmatched junction bases: 3. Germline V lookup: CDR1 SGHRS, CDR2 YFSETQ. The CDR3 length is 15 residues. The CDR3 sequence: CASSLGTGGIQPQHF. The CDR3 DNA reads TGCGCCAGCAGCTTGGGGACAGGGGGTATTCAGCCCCAGCATTTT.

Concerning this clonotype: One end of the junction does not line up with germline, which may come from a read error. The chain is built from TRBV29-1 and TRBJ1-1; 11 nucleotides match TRBD1. Germline V gene data show CDR1 as SQVTM and CDR2 as ANQGSEA. The CDR3 totals 12 residues. CDR3 bases: TGCAGTGTTGGGGGACAGGGGGGTGAAGCTTTCTTT. This encodes CSVGGQGGEAFF. Drawing the rest from reference TRBV29-1 and TRBJ1-1, the complete variable domain is SAVISQKPSRDICQRGTSLTIQCQVDSQVTMMFWYRQQPGQSLTLIATANQGSEATYESGFVIDKFPISRPNLTFSTLTVSNMSPEDSSIYLCSVGGQGGEAFFGQGTRLTVV.

This clonotype was recorded a few times. This chain joins TRBV6-2 or TRBV6-3 and TRBJ2-1, with 7 bases aligning to TRBD1. This CDR3 has 15 amino acids. CDR1 MNHEY and CDR2 SVGEGT come from the germline V gene. After removal of 6 bases from V and 2 bases from J, the junction contained 7 bases not matched to a gene. CDR3 sequence: CASSQQGQPYNEQFF. The CDR3 DNA reads as TGTGCCAGCAGCCAACAGGGACAGCCCTACAATGAGCAGTTCTTC.

This clonotype was seen a few times. The J gene is TRBJ2-7, the V gene TRBV3-1; 10 bases match TRBD1. Germline trimming cut 2 bases from V and 3 bases from J; bases unmatched to any gene: 10. Germline V gives CDR1 LGHDT, CDR2 YNNKEL (reference sequence). There are 17 residues in the CDR3. The CDR3 DNA sequence: TGTGCCAGCAGCCAACTCGTTGACAGGGGGCTTTTCTACGAGCAGTACTTC. Translated: CASSQLVDRGLFYEQYF.

This clonotype was seen ten or more times. CDR3 sequence: CASSQSASAAGGTYEQYF. CDR3 nucleotide sequence: TGCGCCAGCAGCCAATCGGCTTCCGCGGCAGGGGGTACCTACGAGCAGTACTTC. The chain combines TRBV4-1 with TRBJ2-7; 7 bases are a match to TRBD1. The V segment lost 2 bases and the J segment 2 bases; nucleotides outside the gene matches: 15. The CDR3 covers 18 residues. Per germline, CDR1 MGHRA and CDR2 YSYEKL.

The CDR3 nucleotides are TGTGCCAGCAATCTCGGACAGGGGGCAGCCTACGAGCAGTACTTC. It is translated as CASNLGQGAAYEQYF. This rearrangement joins TRBV6-1 to TRBJ2-7; 11 nucleotides agree with TRBD1. The J segment lost 2 bases and the V segment lost 7 bases, leaving 7 bases of the junction unmatched. The CDR3 extends over 15 amino acids. Germline values: CDR1 MNHNS, CDR2 SASEGT.

The rearrangement uses TRBV5-6 and TRBJ1-2; D unresolved. V lost 1 base to trimming and J lost 4 bases, with 14 bases between them. The CDR3 contains 15 residues. Germline CDR1 is SGHDT and CDR2 is YYEEEE. The CDR3 spells CASSLSSSLGYGYTF. The CDR3 DNA reads as TGTGCCAGCAGCTTGTCTTCCTCCTTGGGCTATGGCTACACCTTC.

As to this clonotype: One end of the junction is discordant with germline, which a read error may explain. The chain couples TRBV7-9 to TRBJ2-5; 12 bases fit TRBD2. The closer fit of TRBJ2-7 to the DNA end suggests the J call may be wrong. The germline V gene encodes CDR1 SEHNR and CDR2 FQNEAQ (reference sequence). This CDR3 comprises 17 residues. The CDR3 coding sequence is TGTGCCAGCAGCTCTTTACTAGCGGGGGGCTCCTCCTGCGAGCAGTACTTC. This gives the protein CASSSLLAGGSSCEQYF.

A few counts support this clonotype. The chain is built from TRBV24-1 and TRBJ2-1, with TRBD1 matching over 10 bases. The CDR3 is made up of 17 amino acids. Germline CDR1 is KGHDR and CDR2 is SFDVKD. V lost 7 bases to trimming and J lost 8 bases; unmatched junction nucleotides: 16. DNA of the CDR3: TGTGCCACCAGCGACCCCGTCGGGACAGGGGCGAGGTATGAGCAGTTCTTC. Translated, it gives CATSDPVGTGARYEQFF.

This clonotype occurred a few times. The chain couples TRBV6-5 to TRBJ1-2, with TRBD1 identical over 10 bases. Unmatched junction bases numbered 7, after V lost 7 bases and J lost 5 bases. CDR1 MNHEY and CDR2 SVGAGI come from the germline V gene. The CDR3 contains 14 residues. CDR3 nucleotide sequence: TGTGCCAGCACTCTGGGACAGGGGAATTATGGCTACACCTTC. Its translation is CASTLGQGNYGYTF.

V and J are TRBV12-3 or TRBV12-4 and TRBJ2-5; D possibly matches TRBD1 or TRBD2 (5 bases each). This CDR3 is 17 amino acids long. V was cut by 6 bases and J by 1 base, with 21 bases left in between. The CDR3 region has the DNA TGTGCCAGCAGATCATCGTGGCGAGGGGTCCTCCAAGAGACCCAGTACTTC. Amino acid sequence: CASRSSWRGVLQETQYF.

This clonotype was counted a few times. The J gene is TRBJ1-6, the V gene TRBV7-6; 10 bases line up with TRBD1. Germline-derived CDR1 and CDR2 are SGHVS and FNYEAQ. V shed 1 base and J 9 bases; nucleotides not matched to a gene: 3. The CDR3 spans 15 residues. In DNA form, the CDR3 reads TGTGCCAGCAGCTTAGATGGGACAGGGGCTTCACCCCTCCACTTT. It yields the protein CASSLDGTGASPLHF.

Details on this clonotype: A much larger clonotype is one base distant, so this may be a read error. J is TRBJ2-4 and V is TRBV7-9; D may be TRBD1 (6 bases). This CDR3 region has 11 residues. Per germline, CDR1 SEHNR and CDR2 FQNEAQ (reference sequence). The V end was cut by 8 bases, the J end by 15 bases, with 17 bases between. CDR3 sequence (DNA): TGTGCCAGCCGGGACAACTACGAGCGGTACTTC. It is translated as CASRDNYERYF.

This clonotype was recorded many times. The genes are TRBV7-2 and TRBJ1-5; possibly TRBD1 for D (6 bases). Germline loops: CDR1 SGHTA, CDR2 FQGNSA. The CDR3 has 16 amino acids. V dropped 4 bases and J dropped 4 bases, with 17 bases sitting between them. The CDR3 spells CASSSVGGQSNQPQHF. The CDR3 DNA sequence: TGTGCCAGCAGCTCCGTGGGAGGACAGTCAAATCAGCCCCAGCATTTT.

This chain links TRBV28 with TRBJ1-4; TRBD1 agrees at 8 bases. Germline trimming cut 3 bases from V and 6 bases from J; bases unmatched to any gene: 3. Germline CDR1 is MDHEN and CDR2 is SYDVKM. The CDR3 is 14 amino acids. CDR3 DNA: TGTGCCAGCAGTTTGACAGGGGTCCATGAAAAACTGTTTTTT. Protein sequence: CASSLTGVHEKLFF.

There are many counts of this clonotype. This CDR3 is CASSEGTGTGEYF. In DNA form, the CDR3 reads TGCGCCAGCAGTGAGGGCACCGGGACAGGGGAGTACTTC. The rearrangement joins TRBV10-2 to TRBJ2-7; 10 nucleotides align to TRBD1. V lost 2 bases, J lost 11 bases, and 6 bases stayed unmatched. In germline, CDR1 is WSHSY, CDR2 SAAADI. The CDR3 spans 13 residues.

There are a few counts of this clonotype. The chain combines TRBV6-1 with TRBJ2-2, with D uncertain. V dropped 2 bases and J dropped 5 bases, with 6 bases sitting between them. The CDR3 is 13 amino acids. From germline, CDR1 is MNHNS and CDR2 SASEGT. The CDR3 protein is CASSEHETGELFF. The CDR3 nucleotides read TGTGCCAGCAGTGAACACGAAACCGGGGAGCTGTTTTTT.

Points on this clonotype: The junction shows a germline mismatch at one end, possibly a read error. The V and J genes are TRBV20-1 and TRBJ1-4, with D possibly TRBD1 on 6 matching bases. CDR3 length: 15 amino acids. Germline V gene data show CDR1 as DFQATT and CDR2 as SNEGSKA (reference sequence). The CDR3 sequence is CSASFGQRDNGKLFF. In DNA, the CDR3 is TGCAGTGCTAGCTTTGGACAGAGGGATAATGGAAAACTGTTTTTT.

Ten or more counts support this clonotype. The genes are TRBV21-1 and TRBJ2-7; the D call TRBD2 from the table was never checked on the DNA. TRBV21-1 is classified as a pseudogene. The CDR3 sequence is 14 residues long. In DNA form, the CDR3 reads TGTGCCAGCAGCAAAGCGCGCGGGAGCTACGAGCAGTACTTC. As protein: CASSKARGSYEQYF.